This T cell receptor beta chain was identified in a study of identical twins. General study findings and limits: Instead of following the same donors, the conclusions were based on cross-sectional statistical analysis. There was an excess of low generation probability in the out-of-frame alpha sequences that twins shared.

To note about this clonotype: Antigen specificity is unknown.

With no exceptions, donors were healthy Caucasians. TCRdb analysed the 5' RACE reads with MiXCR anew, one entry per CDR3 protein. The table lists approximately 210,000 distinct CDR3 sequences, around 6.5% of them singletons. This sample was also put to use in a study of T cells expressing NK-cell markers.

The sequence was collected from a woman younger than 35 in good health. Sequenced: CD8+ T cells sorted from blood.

This CDR3 is CASQGTYNEQFF. CDR3 DNA sequence: TGTGCCAGCCAGGGAACTTACAATGAGCAGTTCTTC. The chain combines TRBV2 with TRBJ2-1; TRBD1 is a possible D gene (5 bases). The germline V and J ends were trimmed by 8 bases and 4 bases, with 9 bases remaining between them. This CDR3 has 12 residues. CDR1 SNHLY and CDR2 FYNNEI come from the germline V gene. Based on the CDR3 plus reference TRBV2 and TRBJ2-1, the full variable domain is EPEVTQTPSHQVTQMGQEVILRCVPISNHLYFYWYRQILGQKVEFLVSFYNNEISEKSEIFDDQFSVERPDGSNFTLKIRSTKLEDSAMYFCASQGTYNEQFFGPGTRLTVL.